This T cell receptor beta chain was captured by sequencing in a study of cytomegalovirus exposure and HLA in healthy donors. Both 60 Vbeta primers and 13 Jbeta primers went into the PCR. Repertoires were generated with immunoSEQ multiplex PCR, while TCRdb's copy carries only in-frame clones and drops some. The table includes about 210,000 clones, roughly four fifths detected once. This clone appeared once. The V end was cut by 5 bases, the J end by 6 bases, with 11 bases between. Germline-derived CDR1 and CDR2 are PRHDT and FYEKMQ (reference sequence). This CDR3 comprises 13 residues. Sequenced input: PBMCs. The chain joins TRBV13 to TRBJ2-1; perhaps TRBD2 as D (5 bases). This TCR was recovered from a woman aged 50 to 60 in good health and CMV-seropositive. DNA for the CDR3: TGTGCCAGCAGCCCTAGCTGGATCAATGAGCAGTTCTTC. Residues: CASSPSWINEQFF.